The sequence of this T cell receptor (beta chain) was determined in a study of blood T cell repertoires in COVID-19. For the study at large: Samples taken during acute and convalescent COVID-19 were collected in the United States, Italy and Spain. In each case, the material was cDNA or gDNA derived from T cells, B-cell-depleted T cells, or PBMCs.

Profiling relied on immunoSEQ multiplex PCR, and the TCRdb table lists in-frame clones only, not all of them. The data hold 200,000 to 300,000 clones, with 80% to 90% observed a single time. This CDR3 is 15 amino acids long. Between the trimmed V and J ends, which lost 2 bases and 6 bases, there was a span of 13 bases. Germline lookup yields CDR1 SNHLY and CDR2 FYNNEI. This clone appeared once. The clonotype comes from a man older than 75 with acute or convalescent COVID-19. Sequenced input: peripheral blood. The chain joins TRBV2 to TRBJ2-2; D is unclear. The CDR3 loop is CASSEQPPGPGELFF. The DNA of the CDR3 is TGTGCCAGCAGTGAACAACCGCCGGGTCCCGGGGAGCTGTTTTTT.